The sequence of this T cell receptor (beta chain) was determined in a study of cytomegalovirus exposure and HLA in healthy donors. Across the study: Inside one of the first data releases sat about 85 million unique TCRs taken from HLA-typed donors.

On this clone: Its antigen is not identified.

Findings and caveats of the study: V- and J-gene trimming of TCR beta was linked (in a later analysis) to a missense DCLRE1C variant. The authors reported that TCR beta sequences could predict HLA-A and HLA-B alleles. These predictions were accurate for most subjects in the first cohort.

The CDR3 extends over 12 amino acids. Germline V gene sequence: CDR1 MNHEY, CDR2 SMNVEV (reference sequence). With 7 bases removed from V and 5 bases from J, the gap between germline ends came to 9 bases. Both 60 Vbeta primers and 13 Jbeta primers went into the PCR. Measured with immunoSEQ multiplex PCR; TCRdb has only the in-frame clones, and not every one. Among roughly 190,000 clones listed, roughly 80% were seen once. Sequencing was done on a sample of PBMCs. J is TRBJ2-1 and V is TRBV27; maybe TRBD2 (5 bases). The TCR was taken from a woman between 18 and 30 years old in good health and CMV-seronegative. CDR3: CASNGGHNEQFF. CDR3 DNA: TGTGCCAGCAACGGAGGACACAATGAGCAGTTCTTC.